This TCR beta chain was captured in a study of TIL therapy for anti-PD-1-resistant metastatic lung cancer. The libraries were made with immunoSEQ v3. This table comes from immunoSEQ multiplex PCR, and its TCRdb copy is limited to in-frame clones, with some not included. The sample carries some 90,000 clones, roughly 65% recorded once. Time point noted: pre-treatment sample, taken before nivolumab and TIL therapy. Most excised metastases sampled were pleural nodules or supraclavicular lymph nodes. From germline, CDR1 is SGHKS and CDR2 YYEKEE (reference sequence). Trimming pared 3 bases from V and 3 bases from J, leaving 13 bases between. The CDR3 runs to 15 residues.

V is TRBV5-5 and J is TRBJ2-1, with D possibly TRBD2 on 5 matching bases. The source was tumor tissue, collected at baseline. This receptor was obtained from a person aged 25-79 years with non-small cell lung cancer. This CDR3 is CASSYLGEGYNEQFF. CDR3 DNA sequence: TGTGCCAGCAGCTATCTTGGAGAGGGCTACAATGAGCAGTTCTTC.